This entry lists 3 T cell receptor beta chains sequenced from one sample in a study of T cell responses to AZD1222 COVID-19 vaccine. Using immunoSEQ multiplex PCR, the repertoire was profiled, and TCRdb retains in-frame clones only, with some absent. The sample holds approximately 130,000 clones, roughly nine tenths seen once. The sequencing here drew on peripheral blood, taken 28 days after the second AZD1222 dose. The receptors come from an adult who received the AZD1222 COVID-19 vaccine.

The chain carries TRBV6-5 and TRBJ1-2; D not certain. Germline CDR1 MNHEY, CDR2 SVGAGI. The CDR3 loop spans 13 amino acids. Trimming cost V 4 bases and J 4 bases, with 10 bases left between them. CDR3 sequence (DNA): TGTGCCAGCAGTTTGGTGGATTCCTATGGCTACACCTTC. Translated: CASSLVDSYGYTF.

The chain links TRBV6-6 to TRBJ1-5; 7 bases map to TRBD1. This CDR3 is 15 amino acids long. Germline values: CDR1 MNHNY, CDR2 SVGAGI (reference sequence). The V segment lost 2 bases and the J segment 7 bases; nucleotides outside the gene matches: 8. Here the CDR3 DNA reads TGTGCCAGCAGTTACACCGGGACAGCGACCCAGCCCCAGCATTTT. Translated: CASSYTGTATQPQHF.

The chain links TRBV7-2 to TRBJ2-2; D uncertain. The CDR3 spans 14 residues. V dropped 3 bases and J dropped 3 bases, with 8 bases sitting between them. The V gene's germline CDR1 is SGHTA and CDR2 FQGNSA. Here the CDR3 reads CASSLSTHTGELFF. In nucleotides, the CDR3 is TGTGCCAGCAGCTTGAGCACCCACACCGGGGAGCTGTTTTTT. The full variable domain, completed using reference TRBV7-2 and TRBJ2-2, is GAGVSQSPSNKVTEKGKDVELRCDPISGHTALYWYRQSLGQGLEFLIYFQGNSAPDKSGLPSDRFSAERTGGSVSTLTIQRTQQEDSAVYLCASSLSTHTGELFFGEGSRLTVL.